This entry describes one T cell receptor (beta chain). immunoSEQ v3.0 was run at survey level. Sequencing set out to capture roughly 40,000-55,000 T-cell genomes per sample. Data came from immunoSEQ multiplex PCR; TCRdb stores just in-frame clones and leaves some out. The sample yields about 20,000 clones, around 92% seen once. V gave up 3 bases and J gave up 2 bases, with 13 bases separating them. This CDR3 contains 15 residues. CDR1 and CDR2 (germline): SNHLY, FYNNEI. The record originates from a study of long-term antiretroviral therapy in people with HIV. The sequencing used unsorted PBMCs, collected 4.4 years after starting antiretroviral therapy. V usage is TRBV2 and J usage is TRBJ2-5, with D unclear. This receptor was obtained from a woman between 50 and 59 years old with HIV. The CDR3 spells CASSDGQTIQETQYF. In DNA, the CDR3 is TGTGCCAGCAGTGACGGGCAGACGATTCAAGAGACCCAGTACTTC. The entire variable domain, with the rest obtained from reference TRBV2 and TRBJ2-5, is as follows: EPEVTQTPSHQVTQMGQEVILRCVPISNHLYFYWYRQILGQKVEFLVSFYNNEISEKSEIFDDQFSVERPDGSNFTLKIRSTKLEDSAMYFCASSDGQTIQETQYFGPGTRLLVL.